The 20 T cell receptor beta chains below were found in one sample sequenced in a study of T cell responses to AZD1222 COVID-19 vaccine. Method: immunoSEQ multiplex PCR; TCRdb's copy keeps in-frame clones and lacks some. The sample yields approximately 60,000 clones, about 70% seen once. Sequencing used peripheral blood, obtained on day 0 of AZD1222 vaccination. These receptors were obtained from an adult in good health.

V gene TRBV6-5 combines with J gene TRBJ2-3, with D maybe TRBD2 (6 bases). This CDR3 contains 15 residues. Per germline, CDR1 MNHEY and CDR2 SVGAGI. V was pared by 8 bases and J by 5 bases, with 20 bases between. CDR3 in amino acids: CASSSRGSFGDTQYF. The CDR3 nucleotides are TGTGCCAGCTCCTCCCGGGGGTCTTTTGGAGATACGCAGTATTTT.

The DNA of the CDR3 is TGTGCCAGTAGTTGGCCGAGACAGGGGCCAAATCAGCCCCAGCATTTT. It specifies CASSWPRQGPNQPQHF. This sequence joins TRBV19 and TRBJ1-5, with 8 bases identical to TRBD1. The CDR3 is made up of 16 amino acids. The V and J ends lost 5 bases and 4 bases, in that order; junction bases with no gene match: 10. Germline lookup yields CDR1 LNHDA and CDR2 SQIVND (reference sequence).

The chain recombines TRBV25-1 with TRBJ2-7; D is possibly TRBD2 (5 bases). CDR1 is MGHDK, CDR2 SYGVNS, per germline. This CDR3 spans 15 amino acids. V shed 6 bases and J shed 1 base, with 16 bases lying between them. The DNA for the CDR3 is TGTGCCAGCAGCGCCCAGAAGCGGCTTTCCTACGAGCAGTACTTC. Translation: CASSAQKRLSYEQYF.

CDR3: CASSNPGQSSEAFF. CDR3 coding DNA: TGTGCCAGTAGCAATCCGGGACAAAGTTCTGAAGCTTTCTTT. This chain joins TRBV19 and TRBJ1-1; possibly TRBD1 for D (6 bases). Trimming stripped 6 bases from V and 6 bases from J, with 17 bases between. Per germline, CDR1 LNHDA and CDR2 SQIVND (reference sequence). The CDR3 extends over 14 amino acids.

The chain is built from TRBV4-3 and TRBJ1-5, with 8 nucleotides matching TRBD1. With 3 bases clipped from V and 6 bases from J, the junction kept 7 bases outside the gene matches. CDR1 and CDR2 (germline): LGHNA, YSLEER. CDR3 length: 15 amino acids. The CDR3 spells CASSQGTGESQPQHF. Here the CDR3 DNA reads TGCGCCAGCAGCCAGGGGACAGGCGAGAGTCAGCCCCAGCATTTT.

The chain combines TRBV30 with TRBJ2-3; 9 bases align to TRBD2. The J segment lost 6 bases and the V segment lost 0 bases, leaving 7 bases of the junction unmatched. Germline CDR1 and CDR2: GTSNPN and SVGIG (reference sequence). CDR3 length: 15 amino acids. This chain's CDR3 is CAWSVPAGGGDTQYF. The CDR3 DNA reads TGTGCCTGGAGTGTGCCAGCGGGGGGCGGCGATACGCAGTATTTT. Full variable domain (rest looked up from reference TRBV30 and TRBJ2-3): SQTIHQWPATLVQPVGSPLSLECTVEGTSNPNLYWYRQAAGRGLQLLFYSVGIGQISSEVPQNLSASRPQDRQFILSSKKLLLSDSGFYLCAWSVPAGGGDTQYFGPGTRLTVL.

CDR3 in DNA: TGTGCCAGCAGCTTAGCGGGGTTCGAGCAGTACTTC. Amino acids: CASSLAGFEQYF. This chain joins TRBV7-2 and TRBJ2-7; no reliable D call. Per germline, CDR1 SGHTA and CDR2 FQGNSA. Trimming stripped 0 bases from V and 6 bases from J, with 6 bases between. The CDR3 consists of 12 residues.

Here the CDR3 DNA reads TGTGCCAGCAGCTTGGGTGCCGGGACTACTGCCAATGAGCAGTTCTTC. Translating gives CASSLGAGTTANEQFF. The rearrangement links TRBV5-4 to TRBJ2-1; 7 bases map to TRBD2. The J segment lost 6 bases and the V segment lost 0 bases, leaving 9 bases of the junction unmatched. There are 16 residues in the CDR3. Germline V gene data show CDR1 as SGHNT and CDR2 as YYREEE (reference sequence).

This clone has a single count. CDR3 sequence (DNA): TGTGCCAGCAGCTCCTGGGACCTGACGGGTGGCTACACCTTC. Encoded protein: CASSSWDLTGGYTF. The J gene is TRBJ1-2, the V gene TRBV13, with a possible D match to TRBD1 (5 bases). Trimming left V 4 bases short and J 7 bases short, with 16 bases between. The CDR3 sequence is 14 residues long. Germline lookup yields CDR1 PRHDT and CDR2 FYEKMQ (reference sequence). The full variable domain, rest sourced from reference TRBV13 and TRBJ1-2, is AAGVIQSPRHLIKEKRETATLKCYPIPRHDTVYWYQQGPGQDPQFLISFYEKMQSDKGSIPDRFSAQQFSDYHSELNMSSLELGDSALYFCASSSWDLTGGYTFGSGTRLTVV.

The chain couples TRBV29-1 to TRBJ1-1; TRBD1 agrees at 8 bases. J gave up 5 bases and V 6 bases, and 5 bases lay outside the gene matches. The CDR3 contains 12 residues. CDR1 is SQVTM, CDR2 ANQGSEA, per germline. CDR3 bases: TGCAGCGTCGGAGGACAGGGTACTGAAGCTTTCTTT. Protein sequence: CSVGGQGTEAFF. The full variable domain, in which reference TRBV29-1 and TRBJ1-1 provide the parts outside the CDR3, is SAVISQKPSRDICQRGTSLTIQCQVDSQVTMMFWYRQQPGQSLTLIATANQGSEATYESGFVIDKFPISRPNLTFSTLTVSNMSPEDSSIYLCSVGGQGTEAFFGQGTRLTVV.

The chain joins TRBV12-2 to TRBJ2-2; the table names TRBD2, a call not compared with the DNA. TRBV12-2 is a listed pseudogene. The CDR3 length is 15 residues. The CDR3, as DNA: TGTGCAAGTCGCTTAACGGCGGGAAACACCGGGGAGCTGTTTTTT. Translating it yields CASRLTAGNTGELFF.

CDR3 bases: TGTGCCAGCAGTTCACTATACAGGGATTCCTACAATGAGCAGTTCTTC. It yields the protein CASSSLYRDSYNEQFF. The rearrangement links TRBV28 to TRBJ2-1; TRBD1 is a possible D gene (6 bases). CDR1 MDHEN and CDR2 SYDVKM come from the germline V gene. V gave up 4 bases and J gave up 1 base, with 14 bases separating them. The CDR3 is 16 residues long.

The genes are TRBV29-1 and TRBJ1-1, with D hard to call. Per the germline V gene, CDR1 is SQVTM and CDR2 is ANQGSEA. The CDR3 length is 13 residues. Trimming cost V 2 bases and J 1 base, with 8 bases left between them. The CDR3 DNA reads as TGCAGCGTTGAACCCACAGAGAACACTGAAGCTTTCTTT. It yields the protein CSVEPTENTEAFF.

The chain combines TRBV6-5 with TRBJ2-5; 8 bases agree with TRBD2. V was pared by 0 bases and J by 2 bases, with 2 bases of the junction left unmatched. Germline CDR1 and CDR2: MNHEY and SVGAGI. This CDR3 has 15 amino acids. The CDR3, as DNA: TGTGCCAGCAGTTACTCAACTAGCGGTCAAGAGACCCAGTACTTC. Its translation: CASSYSTSGQETQYF.

J is TRBJ1-3 and V is TRBV3-1 (or the pseudogene TRBV3-2); D remains ambiguous. In germline, CDR1 is LGHDT, CDR2 YNNKEL (reference sequence). The CDR3 is made up of 15 amino acids. V lost 1 base, J lost 0 bases, and 7 bases lay in between. The CDR3 sequence is CASSQVVTSGNTIYF. The CDR3 DNA sequence: TGTGCCAGCAGCCAAGTAGTAACCTCTGGAAACACCATATATTTT.

This clone occurred a few times. The chain has TRBV7-9 and TRBJ2-3, with D tentatively TRBD1 (6 bases). V shed 3 bases and J shed 2 bases, with 15 bases lying between them. The CDR3 covers 16 residues. Germline-derived CDR1 and CDR2 are SEHNR and FQNEAQ (reference sequence). Here the CDR3 reads CASSFRPGQLTDTQYF. CDR3 DNA sequence: TGTGCCAGCAGCTTTCGCCCTGGACAGCTCACAGATACGCAGTATTTT.

The chain has TRBV14 and TRBJ2-1; 7 nucleotides match TRBD2. Germline CDR1 SGHDN, CDR2 FVKESK. Trimming at V came to 6 bases and at J to 4 bases, leaving 9 bases not matched to a gene. This CDR3 has 15 residues. The CDR3: CASRSTSETYNEQFF. In DNA form, the CDR3 reads TGTGCCAGCAGATCTACTAGCGAAACTTACAATGAGCAGTTCTTC. The whole variable domain, filled in from reference TRBV14 and TRBJ2-1, reads EAGVTQFPSHSVIEKGQTVTLRCDPISGHDNLYWYRRVMGKEIKFLLHFVKESKQDESGMPNNRFLAERTGGTYSTLKVQPAELEDSGVYFCASRSTSETYNEQFFGPGTRLTVL.

This sequence joins TRBV19 and TRBJ1-1; 8 bases map to TRBD1. Germline assignment: CDR1 LNHDA and CDR2 SQIVND (reference sequence). V was clipped by 10 bases and J by 7 bases; unmatched bases: 8. The CDR3 is 12 residues long. The CDR3 here is CATSGDRGEAFF. The CDR3 region has the DNA TGTGCCACTAGCGGCGACAGGGGTGAAGCTTTCTTT.

This chain links TRBV3-1 (or the pseudogene TRBV3-2) with TRBJ1-3; D call uncertain. The CDR3 length is 14 residues. CDR1 is LGHDT, CDR2 YNNKEL, per germline (reference sequence). The V gene lost 2 bases and the J gene lost 0 bases, with 5 bases spanning the gap. The CDR3 spells CASSQTRSGNTIYF. The CDR3 DNA follows: TGTGCCAGCAGCCAAACACGCTCTGGAAACACCATATATTTT.

The CDR3 loop reads CASSEQGASRGANVLTF. Written as DNA, the CDR3 is TGTGCCAGCAGTGAACAGGGGGCCTCGCGCGGGGCCAACGTCCTGACTTTC. This chain links TRBV2 with TRBJ2-6; 8 bases line up with TRBD1. The CDR3 is 17 amino acids. The J segment lost 4 bases and the V segment lost 2 bases, leaving 7 bases of the junction unmatched. Germline V gene lookup returns CDR1 SNHLY and CDR2 FYNNEI.